The 6 T cell receptor beta chains below come from one sample, sequenced in a study of T-cell memory formation after mild COVID-19. One entry per CDR3 protein results from TCRdb running MiXCR on the 5' RACE reads. The table records 250,000 or so distinct CDR3 sequences, over 9% of them present only once. The sequenced material came from PBMCs or a T cell subset sorted from them (not recorded which). The receptors derive from a man aged 18-30 years who had mild COVID-19 (a few samples of this study predate the infection). Cell type and time point are not known.

In this sample, this clonotype turned up a few times. The chain employs TRBV11-1 and TRBJ1-1; no clear D. Looked up from germline, CDR1 is SGHAT and CDR2 is FQDESV (reference sequence). This CDR3 is built from 13 residues. V lost 8 bases and J 0 bases, leaving 10 bases between the germline ends. The CDR3 nucleotides are TGTGCCAGCCACGAACAGATGAACACTGAAGCTTTCTTT. Translated, it gives CASHEQMNTEAFF.

The V and J genes are TRBV12-3 or TRBV12-4 and TRBJ2-5; D ambiguous. The CDR3 totals 13 residues. Between the trimmed V and J ends, which lost 4 bases and 4 bases, there was a span of 10 bases. The CDR3 DNA is TGTGCCAGCAGTTACGCGTCGACAGAGACCCAGTACTTC. The encoded protein is CASSYASTETQYF.

This clonotype was detected a few times. The chain joins TRBV28 to TRBJ2-1; 7 bases are shared with TRBD2. The CDR3 length is 13 residues. V lost 6 bases and J lost 7; bases outside the gene matches: 6. CDR1 is MDHEN and CDR2 is SYDVKM in the germline V gene. CDR3 nucleotides: TGTGCCAGCAGGAGCGGGACCAAAAATGAGCAGTTCTTC. Translating gives CASRSGTKNEQFF.

The V gene is TRBV7-9, the J gene TRBJ1-1; the match to TRBD1 covers 8 bases. V dropped 3 bases and J dropped 8; count of bases not matched to a gene: 2. In germline, CDR1 is SEHNR, CDR2 FQNEAQ (reference sequence). The CDR3 has 12 amino acids. The CDR3 here is CASSFGQGEAFF. The CDR3 nucleotides read TGTGCCAGCAGCTTTGGACAGGGAGAAGCTTTCTTT.

This clonotype was found many times. The chain links TRBV12-3 or TRBV12-4 to TRBJ1-6; TRBD1 aligns across 7 bases. This CDR3 comprises 13 residues. Trimming took 7 bases from V and 10 from J; bases not matched to a gene: 7. CDR3 coding DNA: TGTGCCAGCACCCTCACAGGGGACTCACCCCTCCACTTT. It yields the protein CASTLTGDSPLHF.

J is TRBJ1-4 and V is TRBV5-1, with a possible D match to TRBD1 (6 bases). Germline-derived CDR1 and CDR2 are SGHRS and YFSETQ. The V end lost 3 bases, the J end lost 8 bases, and 11 bases lay between the germline ends. The CDR3 runs 13 residues. CDR3 residues: CASSSAQGEKLFF. CDR3 nucleotides: TGCGCCAGCAGCTCCGCTCAGGGGGAAAAACTGTTTTTT.